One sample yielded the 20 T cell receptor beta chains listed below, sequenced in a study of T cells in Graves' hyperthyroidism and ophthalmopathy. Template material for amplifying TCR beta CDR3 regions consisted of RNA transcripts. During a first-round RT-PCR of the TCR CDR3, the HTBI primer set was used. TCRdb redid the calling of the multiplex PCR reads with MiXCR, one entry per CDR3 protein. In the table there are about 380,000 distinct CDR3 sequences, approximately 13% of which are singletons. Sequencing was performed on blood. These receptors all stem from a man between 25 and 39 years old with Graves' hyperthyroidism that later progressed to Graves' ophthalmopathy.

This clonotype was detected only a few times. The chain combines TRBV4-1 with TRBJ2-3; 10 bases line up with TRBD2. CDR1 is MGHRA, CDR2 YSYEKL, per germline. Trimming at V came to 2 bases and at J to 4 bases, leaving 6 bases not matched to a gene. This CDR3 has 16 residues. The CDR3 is CASSQSGLAGADTQYF. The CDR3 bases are TGCGCCAGCAGCCAATCGGGGCTAGCGGGGGCAGATACGCAGTATTTT.

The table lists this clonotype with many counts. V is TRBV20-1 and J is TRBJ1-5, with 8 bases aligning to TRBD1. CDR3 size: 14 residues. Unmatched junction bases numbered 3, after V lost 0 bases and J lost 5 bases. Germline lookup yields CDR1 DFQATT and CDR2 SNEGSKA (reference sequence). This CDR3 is CSARDRGLYQPQHF. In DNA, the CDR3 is TGCAGTGCTAGAGACAGGGGGCTCTATCAGCCCCAGCATTTT.

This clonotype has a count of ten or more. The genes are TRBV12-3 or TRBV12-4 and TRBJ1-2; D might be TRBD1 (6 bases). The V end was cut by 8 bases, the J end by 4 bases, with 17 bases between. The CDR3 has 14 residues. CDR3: CASRPPGHRYGYTF. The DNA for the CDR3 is TGTGCCAGCCGACCCCCGGGACACCGCTATGGCTACACCTTC.

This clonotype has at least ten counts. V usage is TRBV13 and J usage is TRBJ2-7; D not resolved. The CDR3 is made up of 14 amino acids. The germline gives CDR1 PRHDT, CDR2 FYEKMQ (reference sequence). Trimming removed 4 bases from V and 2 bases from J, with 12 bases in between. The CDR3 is CASSSSPGAYEQYF. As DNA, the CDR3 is TGTGCCAGCAGCTCGTCCCCCGGTGCCTACGAGCAGTACTTC.

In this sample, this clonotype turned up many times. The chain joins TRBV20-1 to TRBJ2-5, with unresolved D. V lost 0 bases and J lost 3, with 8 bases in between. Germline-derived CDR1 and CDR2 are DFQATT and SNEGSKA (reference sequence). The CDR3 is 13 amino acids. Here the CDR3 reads CSARDWVEETQYF. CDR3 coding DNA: TGCAGTGCTAGAGATTGGGTGGAAGAGACCCAGTACTTC.

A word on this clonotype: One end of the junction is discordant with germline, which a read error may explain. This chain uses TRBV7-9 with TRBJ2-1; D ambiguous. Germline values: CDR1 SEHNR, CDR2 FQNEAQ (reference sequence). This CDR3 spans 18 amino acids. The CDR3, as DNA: TGTGCCAGCAGCTTAGTTGTCCTGGCAAAGGGCACCTACAATGGGCAGTTCTTC. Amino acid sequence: CASSLVVLAKGTYNGQFF.

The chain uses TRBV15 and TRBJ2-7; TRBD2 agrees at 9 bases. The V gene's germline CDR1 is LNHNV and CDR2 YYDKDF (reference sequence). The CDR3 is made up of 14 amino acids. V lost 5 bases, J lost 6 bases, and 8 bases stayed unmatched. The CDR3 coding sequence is TGTGCCACCAGCCCCCGTCTAGCGGGGCGCGAGCAGTACTTC. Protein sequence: CATSPRLAGREQYF.

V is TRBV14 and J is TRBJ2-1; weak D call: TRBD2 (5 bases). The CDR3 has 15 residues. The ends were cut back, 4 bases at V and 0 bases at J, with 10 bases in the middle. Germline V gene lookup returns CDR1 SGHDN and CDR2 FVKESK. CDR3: CASSLGKSSYNEQFF. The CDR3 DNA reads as TGTGCCAGCAGCCTCGGGAAGAGCTCCTACAATGAGCAGTTCTTC.

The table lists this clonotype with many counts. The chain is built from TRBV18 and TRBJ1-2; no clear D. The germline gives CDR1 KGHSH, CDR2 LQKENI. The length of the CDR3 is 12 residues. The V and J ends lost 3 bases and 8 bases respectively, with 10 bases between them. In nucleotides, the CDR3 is TGTGCCAGCTCACCCGACGGGCCCGGCTACACCTTC. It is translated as CASSPDGPGYTF.

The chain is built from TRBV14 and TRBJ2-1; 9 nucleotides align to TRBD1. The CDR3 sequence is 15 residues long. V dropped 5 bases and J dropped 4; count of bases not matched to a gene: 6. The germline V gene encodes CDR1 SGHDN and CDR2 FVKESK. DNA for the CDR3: TGTGCCAGCAGCGGTCGGGACAGGGCTTACAATGAGCAGTTCTTC. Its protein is CASSGRDRAYNEQFF.

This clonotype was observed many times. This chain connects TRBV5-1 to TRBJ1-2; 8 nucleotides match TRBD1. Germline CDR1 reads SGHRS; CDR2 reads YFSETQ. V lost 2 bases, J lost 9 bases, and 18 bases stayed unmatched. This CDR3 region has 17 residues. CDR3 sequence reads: CASSLTPMNQGAESYTF. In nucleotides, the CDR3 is TGCGCCAGCAGCTTAACACCAATGAACCAGGGGGCCGAAAGCTACACCTTC.

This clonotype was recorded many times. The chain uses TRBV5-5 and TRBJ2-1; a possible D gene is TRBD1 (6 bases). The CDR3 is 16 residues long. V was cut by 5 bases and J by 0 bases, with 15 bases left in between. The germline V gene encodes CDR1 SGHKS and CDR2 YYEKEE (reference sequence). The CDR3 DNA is TGTGCCAGCAGTCCGAGGGGGATGAGCTCCTACAATGAGCAGTTCTTC. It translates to CASSPRGMSSYNEQFF.

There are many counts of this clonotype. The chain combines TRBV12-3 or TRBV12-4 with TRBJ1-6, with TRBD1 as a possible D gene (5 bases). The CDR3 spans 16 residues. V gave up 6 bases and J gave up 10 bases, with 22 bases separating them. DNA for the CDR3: TGTGCCAGCAGGGTGGGTCGAAGAGGCGCAGGGTCACCCCTCCACTTT. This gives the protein CASRVGRRGAGSPLHF.

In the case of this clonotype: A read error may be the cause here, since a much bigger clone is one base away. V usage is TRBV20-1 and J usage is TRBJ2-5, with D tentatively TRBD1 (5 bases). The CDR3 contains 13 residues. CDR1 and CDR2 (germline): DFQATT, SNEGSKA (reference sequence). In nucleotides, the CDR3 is TGCAGTGCTAGAGCCAGGGTCTTCGAGATCCAGTACTTC. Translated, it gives CSARARVFEIQYF.

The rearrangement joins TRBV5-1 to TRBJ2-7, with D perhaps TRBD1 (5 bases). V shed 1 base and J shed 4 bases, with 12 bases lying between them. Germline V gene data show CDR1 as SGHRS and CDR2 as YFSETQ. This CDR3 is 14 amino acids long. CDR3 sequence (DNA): TGCGCCAGCAGCTTGTTCAGGGATAGTTACGAGCAGTACTTC. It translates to CASSLFRDSYEQYF.

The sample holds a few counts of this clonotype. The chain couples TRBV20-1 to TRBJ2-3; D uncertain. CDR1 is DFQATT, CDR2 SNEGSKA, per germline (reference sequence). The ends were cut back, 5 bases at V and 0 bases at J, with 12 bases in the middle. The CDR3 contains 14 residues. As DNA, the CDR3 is TGCAGTGCTTCCCGGACGTCTAGCACAGATACGCAGTATTTT. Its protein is CSASRTSSTDTQYF.

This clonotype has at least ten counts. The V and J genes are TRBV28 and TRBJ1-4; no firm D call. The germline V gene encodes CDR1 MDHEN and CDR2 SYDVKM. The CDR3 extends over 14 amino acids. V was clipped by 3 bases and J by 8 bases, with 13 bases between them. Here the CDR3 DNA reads TGTGCCAGCAGTTTCCGAACATCCTGGGAAAAACTGTTTTTT. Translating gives CASSFRTSWEKLFF.

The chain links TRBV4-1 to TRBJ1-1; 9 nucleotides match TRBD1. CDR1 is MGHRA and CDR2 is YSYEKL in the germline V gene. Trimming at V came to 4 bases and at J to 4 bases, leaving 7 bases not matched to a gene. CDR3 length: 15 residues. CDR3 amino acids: CASSPPTGGTTEAFF. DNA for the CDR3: TGCGCCAGCAGCCCCCCGACAGGGGGAACCACTGAAGCTTTCTTT.

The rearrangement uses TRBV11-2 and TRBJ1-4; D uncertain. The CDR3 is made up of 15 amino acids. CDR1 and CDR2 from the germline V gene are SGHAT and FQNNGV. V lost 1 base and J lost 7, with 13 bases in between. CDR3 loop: CASSLVLEGGEKLFF. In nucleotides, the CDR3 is TGTGCCAGCAGCTTAGTTTTGGAGGGAGGTGAAAAACTGTTTTTT.

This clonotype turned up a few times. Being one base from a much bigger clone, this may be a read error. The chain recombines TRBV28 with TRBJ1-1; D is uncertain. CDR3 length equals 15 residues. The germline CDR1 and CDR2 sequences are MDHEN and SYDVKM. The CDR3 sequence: CASSLWESMNTEASF. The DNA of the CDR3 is TGTGCCAGCAGTTTATGGGAGTCAATGAACACTGAAGCTTCCTTT.